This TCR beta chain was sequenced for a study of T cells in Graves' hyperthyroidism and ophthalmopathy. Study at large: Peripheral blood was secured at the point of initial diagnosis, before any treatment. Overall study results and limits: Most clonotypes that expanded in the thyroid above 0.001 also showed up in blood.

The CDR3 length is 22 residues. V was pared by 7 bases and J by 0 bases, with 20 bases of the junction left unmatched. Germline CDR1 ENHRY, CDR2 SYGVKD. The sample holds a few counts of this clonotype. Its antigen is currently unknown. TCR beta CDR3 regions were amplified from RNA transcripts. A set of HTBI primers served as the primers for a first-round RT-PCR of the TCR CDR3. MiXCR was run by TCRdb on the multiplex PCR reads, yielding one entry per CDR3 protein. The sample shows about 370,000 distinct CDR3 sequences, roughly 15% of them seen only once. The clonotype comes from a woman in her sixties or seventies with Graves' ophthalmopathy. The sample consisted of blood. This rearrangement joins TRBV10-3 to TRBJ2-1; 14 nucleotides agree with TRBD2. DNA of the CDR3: TGTGCCATCACGCACGGGGGGCGAGGGACTAGCGGGAGCCCCAGCTCCTACAATGAGCAGTTCTTC. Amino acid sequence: CAITHGGRGTSGSPSSYNEQFF.